Sequencing of this T cell receptor (beta chain) was carried out in a study of blood T cell repertoires in COVID-19. About the research overall: The origin of the acute and convalescent COVID-19 samples was the United States, Italy and Spain. Sample material is recorded as cDNA or gDNA derived from T cells, B-cell-depleted T cells, or PBMCs.

This CDR3 has 15 amino acids. CDR1 and CDR2 from the germline V gene are SGHAT and FQNNGV. V was cut by 5 bases and J by 4 bases, with 17 bases left in between. Seattle participants joined during active infection and were tracked over time. This clone has a single count. Here immunoSEQ multiplex PCR was the method, and the copy in TCRdb shows in-frame clones only, minus some. The sample lists around 300,000 clones; 75% to 95% were seen once. V gene TRBV11-2 combines with J gene TRBJ2-5; weak D call: TRBD2 (6 bases). The clonotype comes from a woman aged 25 to 39 with COVID-19, enrolled during active disease. The sample comprised peripheral blood. This chain's CDR3 is CASSRWGRGGETQYF. The CDR3 DNA follows: TGTGCCAGCAGCCGCTGGGGACGGGGAGGAGAGACCCAGTACTTC.